The T cell receptor beta chain described here comes from a study of T cell changes during pregnancy in multiple sclerosis. Germline loops: CDR1 SGHNT, CDR2 YYREEE (reference sequence). There are 15 residues in the CDR3. The ends were cut back, 4 bases at V and 1 base at J, with 14 bases in the middle. Data came from immunoSEQ multiplex PCR; TCRdb stores just in-frame clones and leaves some out. Here the sample spans 45,000 to 60,000 clones, 75% to 95% being singletons. This TCR came from a female donor in good health, enrolled as a control in a pregnancy study. V is TRBV5-4 and J is TRBJ1-2; the D gene is possibly TRBD1 (6 bases). The sample was peripheral blood, taken after pregnancy. CDR3 region: CASSPGQMINYGYTF. The CDR3 DNA is TGTGCCAGCAGCCCCGGACAGATGATTAACTATGGCTACACCTTC.